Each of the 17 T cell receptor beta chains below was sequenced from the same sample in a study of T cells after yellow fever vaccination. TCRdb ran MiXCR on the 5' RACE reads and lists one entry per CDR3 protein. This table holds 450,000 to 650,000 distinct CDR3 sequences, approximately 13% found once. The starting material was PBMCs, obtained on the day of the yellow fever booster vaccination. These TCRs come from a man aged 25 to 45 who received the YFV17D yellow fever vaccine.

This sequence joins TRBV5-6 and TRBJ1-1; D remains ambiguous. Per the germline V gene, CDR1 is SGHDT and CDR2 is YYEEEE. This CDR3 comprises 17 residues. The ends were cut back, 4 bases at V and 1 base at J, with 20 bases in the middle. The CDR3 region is CASSKSVRGWKNTEAFF. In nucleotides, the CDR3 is TGTGCCAGCAGCAAATCGGTTAGAGGTTGGAAGAACACTGAAGCTTTCTTT.

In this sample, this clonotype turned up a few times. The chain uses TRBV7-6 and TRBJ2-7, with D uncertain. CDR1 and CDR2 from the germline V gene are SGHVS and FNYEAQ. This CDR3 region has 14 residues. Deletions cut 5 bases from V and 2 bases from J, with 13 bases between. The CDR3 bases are TGTGCCAGCAGCCCTAACCAACACCCCTACGAGCAGTACTTC. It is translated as CASSPNQHPYEQYF.

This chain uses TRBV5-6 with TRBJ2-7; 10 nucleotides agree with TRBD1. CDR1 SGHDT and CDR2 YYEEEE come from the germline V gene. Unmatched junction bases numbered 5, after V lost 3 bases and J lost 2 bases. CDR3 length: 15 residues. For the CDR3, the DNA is TGTGCCAGCAGCTACGCCGGGACAGGGGCCTACGAGCAGTACTTC. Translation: CASSYAGTGAYEQYF.

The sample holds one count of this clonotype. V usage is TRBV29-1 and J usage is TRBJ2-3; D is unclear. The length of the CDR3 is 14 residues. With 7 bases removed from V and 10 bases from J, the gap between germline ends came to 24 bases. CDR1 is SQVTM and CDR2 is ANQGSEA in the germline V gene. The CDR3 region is CSDLVGLSQGAQYF. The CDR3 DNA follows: TGCAGCGACCTAGTTGGCCTAAGTCAAGGCGCGCAGTATTTT.

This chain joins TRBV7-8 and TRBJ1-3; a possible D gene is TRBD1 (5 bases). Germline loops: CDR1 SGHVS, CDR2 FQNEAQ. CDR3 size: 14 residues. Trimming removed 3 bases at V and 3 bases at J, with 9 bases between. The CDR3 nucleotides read TGTGCCAGCAGCTTGGGGCCGATTGGAAACACCATATATTTT. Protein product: CASSLGPIGNTIYF.

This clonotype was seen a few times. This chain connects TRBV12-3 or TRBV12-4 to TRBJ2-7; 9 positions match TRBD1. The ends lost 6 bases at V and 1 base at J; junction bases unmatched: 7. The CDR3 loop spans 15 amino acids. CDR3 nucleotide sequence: TGTGCCAGCAGGCGCGGACAGGGGCCTTCCTACGAGCAGTACTTC. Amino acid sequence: CASRRGQGPSYEQYF.

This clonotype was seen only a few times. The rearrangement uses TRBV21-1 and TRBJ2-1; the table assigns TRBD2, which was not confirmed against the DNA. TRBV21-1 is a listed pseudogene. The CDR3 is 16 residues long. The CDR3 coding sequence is TGTGCCAGCAGCCCGGGACTAGCGGGTTTCCCCAATGAGCAGTTCTTC. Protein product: CASSPGLAGFPNEQFF.

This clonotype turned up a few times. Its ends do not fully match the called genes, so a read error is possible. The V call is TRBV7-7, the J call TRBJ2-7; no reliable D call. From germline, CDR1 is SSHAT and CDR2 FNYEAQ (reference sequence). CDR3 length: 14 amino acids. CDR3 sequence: CASSLVVRRGEQYF. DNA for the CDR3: TGTGCTAGCAGCTTAGTGGTCAGGCGAGGCGAGCAGTACTTC.

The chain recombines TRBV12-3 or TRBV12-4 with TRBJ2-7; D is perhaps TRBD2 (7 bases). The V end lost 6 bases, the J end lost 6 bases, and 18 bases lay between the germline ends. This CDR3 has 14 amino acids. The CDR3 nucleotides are TGTGCCAGCAGACCCGAGGGGGGGCGCGGCGAGCAGTACTTC. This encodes CASRPEGGRGEQYF.

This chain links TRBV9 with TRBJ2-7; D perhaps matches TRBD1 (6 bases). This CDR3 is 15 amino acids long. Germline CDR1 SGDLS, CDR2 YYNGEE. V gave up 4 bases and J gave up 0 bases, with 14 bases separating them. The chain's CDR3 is CASSSDRSSSYEQYF. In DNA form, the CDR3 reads TGTGCCAGCAGCTCAGACAGGTCTAGCTCCTACGAGCAGTACTTC.

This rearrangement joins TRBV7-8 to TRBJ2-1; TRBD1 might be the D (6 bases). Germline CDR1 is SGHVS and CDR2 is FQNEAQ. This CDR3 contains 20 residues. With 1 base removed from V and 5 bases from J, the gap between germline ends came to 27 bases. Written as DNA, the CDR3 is TGTGCCAGCAGCTTAGGAGGGAGCCCGGGACATCAAGCGGTAGACAATGAGCAGTTCTTC. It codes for CASSLGGSPGHQAVDNEQFF.

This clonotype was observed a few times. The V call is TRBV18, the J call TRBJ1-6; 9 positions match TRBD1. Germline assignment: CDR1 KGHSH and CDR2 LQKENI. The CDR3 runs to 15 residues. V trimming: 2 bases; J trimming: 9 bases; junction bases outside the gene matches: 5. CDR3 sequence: CASSPGTGTSSPLHF. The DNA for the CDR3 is TGTGCCAGCTCACCAGGGACAGGGACCTCTTCACCCCTCCACTTT.

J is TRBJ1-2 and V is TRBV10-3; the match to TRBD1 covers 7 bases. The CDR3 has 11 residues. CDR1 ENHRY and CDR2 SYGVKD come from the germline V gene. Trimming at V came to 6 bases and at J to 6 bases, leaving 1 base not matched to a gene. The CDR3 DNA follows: TGTGCCATCAGCGACAGGGATGGCTACACCTTC. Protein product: CAISDRDGYTF.

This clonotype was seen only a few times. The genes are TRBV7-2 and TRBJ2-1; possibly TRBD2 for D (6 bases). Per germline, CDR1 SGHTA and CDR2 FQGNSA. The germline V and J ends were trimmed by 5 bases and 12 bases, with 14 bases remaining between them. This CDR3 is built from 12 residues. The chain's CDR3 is CASSQPPGRQFF. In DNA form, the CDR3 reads TGTGCCAGCAGCCAACCTCCCGGGAGGCAGTTCTTC.

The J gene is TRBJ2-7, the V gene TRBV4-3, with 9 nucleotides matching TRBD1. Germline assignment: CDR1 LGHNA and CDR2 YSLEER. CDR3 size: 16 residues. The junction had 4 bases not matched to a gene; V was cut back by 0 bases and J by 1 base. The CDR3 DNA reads TGCGCCAGCAGCCAAGATCGGGGGACAGGGTCCTACGAGCAGTACTTC. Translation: CASSQDRGTGSYEQYF.

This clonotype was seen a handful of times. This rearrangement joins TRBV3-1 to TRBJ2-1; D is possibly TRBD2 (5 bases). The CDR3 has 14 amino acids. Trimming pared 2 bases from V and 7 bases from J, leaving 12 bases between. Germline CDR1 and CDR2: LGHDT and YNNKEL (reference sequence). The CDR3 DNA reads TGTGCCAGCAGCCAAAAGCGGACCATGAATGAGCAGTTCTTC. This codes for CASSQKRTMNEQFF.

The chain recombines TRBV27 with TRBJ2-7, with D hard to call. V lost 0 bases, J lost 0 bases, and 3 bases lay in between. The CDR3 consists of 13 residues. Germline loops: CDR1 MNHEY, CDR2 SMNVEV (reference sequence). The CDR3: CASSLSRSYEQYF. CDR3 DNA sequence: TGTGCCAGCAGTTTATCGCGCTCCTACGAGCAGTACTTC.